This T cell receptor beta chain comes out of a study of OX40 agonist ivuxolimab in advanced cancers. At the level of the study: Administration of intravenous ivuxolimab to patients occurred every 2 weeks at 0.01 to 10 mg/kg. Points from the study as a whole: At 0.1 to 3.0 mg/kg and by week 6, CD4+ and CD8+ T cells in the blood had expanded clonally. Expanded peripheral T-cell antigen specificity went undetermined.

This clone was observed a single time. Its specificity is not known. Data came from immunoSEQ multiplex PCR; TCRdb stores just in-frame clones and leaves some out. The sample shows 80,000 or so clones, roughly nine tenths of them seen only once. The CDR3 is made up of 14 amino acids. Germline V gene data show CDR1 as LNHDA and CDR2 as SQIVND (reference sequence). The V end lost 0 bases, the J end lost 7 bases, and 10 bases lay between the germline ends. If patients had autoimmune disease history or systemic immunosuppression, they were excluded. The chain links TRBV19 to TRBJ2-1, with unresolved D. This TCR came from an adult with an advanced solid tumor such as melanoma, head and neck, liver or kidney cancer. This specimen consisted of CD4+ or CD8+ T cells sorted from blood, obtained in a trial of the OX40 agonist ivuxolimab. The CDR3 is CASSIDRNGNEQFF. CDR3 nucleotides: TGTGCCAGTAGTATAGATCGAAACGGAAATGAGCAGTTCTTC. The entire variable domain, with the rest obtained from reference TRBV19 and TRBJ2-1, is as follows: DGGITQSPKYLFRKEGQNVTLSCEQNLNHDAMYWYRQDPGQGLRLIYYSQIVNDFQKGDIAEGYSVSREKKESFPLTVTSAQKNPTAFYLCASSIDRNGNEQFFGPGTRLTVL.